This is a list of T cell receptor beta chains from one sample in a study of T-cell memory formation after mild COVID-19. TCRdb reprocessed the 5' RACE reads with MiXCR, giving one entry per CDR3 protein. The sample lists about 290,000 distinct CDR3 sequences, more than 15% occurring once. The sample consisted of PBMCs or a T cell subset sorted from them (not recorded which). The origin of the receptors is a man aged 18 to 30 who had mild COVID-19 (a few samples of this study predate the infection). Cell type and time point are not known. Each CDR3 is given with its conserved first and last residue. A D gene is named only where the DNA matches it firmly. Where a row states a size, it is once, few, many or the class of an expanded clone; other rows omit it.

clone size | D gene | J gene | V gene | CDR3 DNA | CDR3 protein
NA | NA | TRBJ1-2 | TRBV6-6 | TGTGCCAGCGGGGGGCAAAGGAACTATGGCTACACCTTC | CASGGQRNYGYTF
NA | NA | TRBJ2-7 | TRBV5-1 | TGCGCCAGCAGTCCCGGCGGGACCTACGAGCAGTACTTC | CASSPGGTYEQYF
few | NA | TRBJ2-3 | TRBV12-3/TRBV12-4 | TGTGCCAGCAGTTTTAGTGCAAGCACAGATACGCAGTATTTT | CASSFSASTDTQYF
few | TRBD1 | TRBJ1-2 | TRBV15 | TGTGCCACCAGCAGGACAGGGGGGTCTGTGCGTGGCTACACCTTC | CATSRTGGSVRGYTF
NA | TRBD1 | TRBJ1-1 | TRBV6-5 | TGTGCCAGCAGTTATTGGACAGGAGCCATGAACACTGAAGCTTTCTTT | CASSYWTGAMNTEAFF
few | NA | TRBJ2-2 | TRBV6-5 | TGTGCCAGCAGTTTGGTGAACACCGGGGAGCTGTTTTTT | CASSLVNTGELFF
many | TRBD1 | TRBJ1-2 | TRBV6-5 | TGTGCCAGCAGTGAACAAGGGACAGGGGAGAGGGGGACCTTC | CASSEQGTGERGTF
NA | TRBD2 | TRBJ2-3 | TRBV6-2/TRBV6-3 | TGTGCCAGCTGTTCCGGGGGGGCCGAGACAGATACGCAGTATTTT | CASCSGGAETDTQYF
NA | NA | TRBJ2-7 | TRBV12-3/TRBV12-4 | TGTGCCAGCAGGCCCTTCGGACAGTATAACTACGAGCAGTACTTC | CASRPFGQYNYEQYF
NA | NA | TRBJ1-6 | TRBV2 | TGTGCCAGCACCGGTAATTCACCCCTCCACTTT | CASTGNSPLHF
few | TRBD1 | TRBJ2-1 | TRBV4-3 | TGCGCCAGCGCCCTGGACAGGGGAATCGTTTATGAGCAGTTCTTC | CASALDRGIVYEQFF
NA | TRBD2 | TRBJ2-2 | TRBV9 | TGTGCCAGCAGCGCGATAGCGGGGGTGAACACCGGGGAGCTGTTTTTT | CASSAIAGVNTGELFF
few | NA | TRBJ2-3 | TRBV2 | TGTGCCAGCACCCCAGGGGGGGCAAATACGCAGTATTTT | CASTPGGANTQYF
NA | TRBD1 | TRBJ2-7 | TRBV12-3/TRBV12-4 | TGTGCCAGCAGGGACAGGGCGGACGAGCAGTACTTC | CASRDRADEQYF
few | TRBD2 | TRBJ2-7 | TRBV12-3/TRBV12-4 | TGTGCCAGCAGTTTAGAATCTAGCGGGGGGTTCTACGAGCAGTACTTC | CASSLESSGGFYEQYF
NA | NA | TRBJ2-5 | TRBV7-2 | TGTGCCAGCAAAAGGGGAGACAGGAAAGAGACCCAGTACTTC | CASKRGDRKETQYF
NA | NA | TRBJ2-1 | TRBV6-5 | TGTGCCAGCAGTTACTCGATGTTGGGCGGGGAGACGTTCTTC | CASSYSMLGGETFF
NA | TRBD2 | TRBJ2-2 | TRBV6-2/TRBV6-3 | TGTGCCAAACCGAGCGGGGGCGACACCGGGGAGCTGTTTTTT | CAKPSGGDTGELFF
NA | NA | TRBJ2-6 | TRBV7-2 | TGTGCCAGCAGCTTACCATCCCAAAGCTCTGGGGCCAACGTCCTGACTTTC | CASSLPSQSSGANVLTF
NA | TRBD1 | TRBJ1-2 | TRBV2 | TGTGCCAGCAGTGGCCAGGGGGCTCATGGCTACACCTTC | CASSGQGAHGYTF
NA | NA | TRBJ2-2 | TRBV5-1 | TGCGCCAGCAGCTTGGCCGAGGGCCCCGGGGAGCTGTTTTTT | CASSLAEGPGELFF
many | NA | TRBJ1-1 | TRBV7-3 | TGTGCCAGCAGCTTAAGCATGAACACTGAAGCTTTCTTT | CASSLSMNTEAFF
NA | TRBD1 | TRBJ1-2 | TRBV5-6 | TGTGCCAGCAGCCCAGGGACAGGGATTCACTATGGCTACACCTTC | CASSPGTGIHYGYTF
NA | TRBD1 | TRBJ2-7 | TRBV6-1 | TGTGCCAGCAGTGCGAGACAGGGTTACGAGCAGTACTTC | CASSARQGYEQYF
few | NA | TRBJ2-3 | TRBV24-1 | TGTGCCACCGTGGGTCTAGGAGATACGCAGTATTTT | CATVGLGDTQYF
few | NA | TRBJ2-1 | TRBV7-7 | TGTGCTAGCAGCTTCTCTCCGGGGCCTTACAATGAGCAGTTCTTC | CASSFSPGPYNEQFF
few | NA | TRBJ2-3 | TRBV20-1 | TGCAGTGCTAGAGTTCCCTACACAGATACGCAGTATTTT | CSARVPYTDTQYF
NA | TRBD2 | TRBJ2-4 | TRBV7-2 | TGTGCCAGCAGGGATGGGCGGGGGGCACAAAACATTCAGTACTTC | CASRDGRGAQNIQYF
once | NA | TRBJ2-1 | TRBV4-2 | TGTGCCAGCAGCCAAGGCGCGGCCAATGAGCAGTTCTTC | CASSQGAANEQFF
few | NA | TRBJ2-7 | TRBV29-1 | TGCAGCGTTGAAGGGGACGATTGGCAGCAGTACTTC | CSVEGDDWQQYF
few | TRBD1 | TRBJ1-3 | TRBV7-6 | TGTGCCAGCAGCCACCTGGACAGGGGAGACACCATATATTTT | CASSHLDRGDTIYF
NA | TRBD2 | TRBJ2-5 | TRBV4-1 | TGCGCCAGCAGCCAAGCACTGGGCCAGCGGGGGAGTGTAGACGGAGAGACCCAGTACTTC | CASSQALGQRGSVDGETQYF
NA | NA | TRBJ1-5 | TRBV12-3/TRBV12-4 | TGTGCCAGCAAATTGGGGAGCAATCAGCCCCAGCATTTT | CASKLGSNQPQHF
many | NA | TRBJ1-2 | TRBV12-3/TRBV12-4 | TGTGCCAGCAGTGCGGGACAAGCTAACTATGGCTACACCTTC | CASSAGQANYGYTF
NA | NA | TRBJ1-6 | TRBV3-1 | TGTGCCAGCAGCCAGGGAGCCCGGCCCCTCCACTTT | CASSQGARPLHF
many | NA | TRBJ2-4 | TRBV10-2 | TGCGCCAGCAGTGAACACTCGCTGAACATTCAGTACTTC | CASSEHSLNIQYF
many | NA | TRBJ2-3 | TRBV7-2 | TGTGCCAGCAGCTTATCTTTCGCAGATACGCAGTATTTT | CASSLSFADTQYF
NA | TRBD2 | TRBJ2-3 | TRBV6-5 | TGTGCCAGCAGTTACTCGAAGCCTAGCGGGGGGCCCGGTCGCGATACGCAGTATTTT | CASSYSKPSGGPGRDTQYF
NA | NA | TRBJ2-7 | TRBV5-1 | TGCGCCAGAAGCTCACAGACCGCTAGAGACGAGCAGTACTTC | CARSSQTARDEQYF
many | NA | TRBJ2-5 | TRBV4-1 | TGCGCCAGCAGCCAAGAGGCACATATCCTGCAAGAGACCCAGTACTTC | CASSQEAHILQETQYF
NA | TRBD1 | TRBJ1-5 | TRBV6-6 | TGTGCCAGCAGTCCCGCATATGACAGGGGTGCTCAGCCCCAGCATTTT | CASSPAYDRGAQPQHF
NA | TRBD1 | TRBJ1-4 | TRBV4-3 | TGCGCCAGCAGCACCCGAGGACAGGGTGTGACTAATGAAAAACTGTTTTTT | CASSTRGQGVTNEKLFF
NA | NA | TRBJ2-1 | TRBV5-4 | TGTGCCAGCAGCACATACTCGTATTTCAATGAGCAGTTCTTC | CASSTYSYFNEQFF
NA | NA | TRBJ2-3 | TRBV15 | TGTGCCACCAGCAGTTACCGGAGCACAGATACGCAGTATTTT | CATSSYRSTDTQYF
NA | TRBD1 | TRBJ2-7 | TRBV11-1 | TGTGCCAGCAGCTTGACTGGACAGGGGAGTTCCTACGAGCAGTACTTC | CASSLTGQGSSYEQYF
NA | NA | TRBJ2-1 | TRBV5-4 | TGTGCCAGCAGCTCGAAGGGGAGGTTGTCCTACAATGAGCAGTTCTTC | CASSSKGRLSYNEQFF
few | NA | TRBJ2-5 | TRBV29-1 | TGCAGCGTTGGACAGCCCCAAGAGACCCAGTACTTC | CSVGQPQETQYF
few | NA | TRBJ2-1 | TRBV5-5 | TGTGCCAGCAGCAGGTGGCGTTCCGCGTGGGAGTTCTTC | CASSRWRSAWEFF
NA | NA | TRBJ1-2 | TRBV3-1 | TGTGCCAGCAGCCAAGCACAGAACTATGGCTACACCTTC | CASSQAQNYGYTF